Sequencing of this T cell receptor (beta chain) was carried out in a study of cytomegalovirus exposure and HLA in healthy donors. Looking at the study overall: T cells numbering 150 million to 200 million yielded more than 95 million unique TCR beta sequences in an earlier analysis. The study, taken as a whole, reports: Some highly shared sequence variants likely arose as a pipeline artifact. About 90% or about 30% of the time was how often most TCR beta V segments were productive, according to an earlier analysis. Cytomegalovirus association was listed for 170 or so TCR beta chains.

As concerns this clone: Antigen: not known.

Use of 60 Vbeta and 13 Jbeta primers characterized the PCR. Produced via immunoSEQ multiplex PCR; TCRdb's table is partial and in-frame only. The sample records around 93,000 clones, 82% being singletons. The sample comprised PBMCs. The origin of this receptor is a man over 45 in good health and CMV-seronegative.

Here the CDR3 reads CASRPGTGVTYEQYF. CDR3 nucleotides: TGTGCCAGCAGGCCCGGGACAGGGGTTACCTACGAGCAGTACTTC. The chain uses TRBV6-5 and TRBJ2-7; 10 bases agree with TRBD1. The CDR3 is made up of 15 amino acids. J gave up 2 bases and V 6 bases, and 7 bases lay outside the gene matches. CDR1 is MNHEY, CDR2 SVGAGI, per germline.